This entry concerns a single TCR beta chain. Antigen unknown. One junction end does not reproduce the germline sequence, and a read error may be involved. The PCR made use of 60 Vbeta and 13 Jbeta primers. Generated by immunoSEQ multiplex PCR, the TCRdb table keeps only in-frame clones and is missing some. The sample holds about 73,000 clones; 75% are singletons and the top ten take around an eighth. These data belong to a study of cytomegalovirus exposure and HLA in healthy donors. The CDR3 is made up of 18 amino acids. The germline gives CDR1 MGHDK, CDR2 SYGVNS. Whole-study findings and limits: Presence/absence analyses treated sequencing depth as roughly uniform across donors. Versus the approximately 700-donor mean, an Asian-associated ancestry cluster reportedly showed fewer N-insertions in a later analysis. Researchers reported in a later analysis that common viral pathogens appeared linked to several top clusters. Researchers catalogued some 160 TCR beta chains as cytomegalovirus-associated.

This sequence joins TRBV25-1 and TRBJ2-6, with 8 bases that match TRBD1. Specimen: PBMCs. This receptor was identified in a man between 65 and 85 years old in good health and CMV-seronegative. As DNA, the CDR3 is TGTGCCGGCAGTGAAGGGGCAGGGGGCCACTCTGGGGCCAACGTCCTGACTTTC. Protein sequence: CAGSEGAGGHSGANVLTF.